The present TCR beta chain was sequenced within a study of T cell responses to AZD1222 COVID-19 vaccine (TCRdb year 2021). Regarding the study in general: A total of over 230 trial participants underwent TCR sequencing, of whom around 200 received two doses of AZD1222 and roughly 25 received two doses of the MenACWY control vaccine. Enrollment into the trials was organized by age into subgroups of 18-55, 56-69 and 70-plus years, and those subgroups contained roughly 150, 30 and 60 TCR-sequenced participants, respectively. Study-wide conclusions, independent of this receptor: The 56-69-year group was small, and its depth increase did not reach significance, likely because of low power. Spike-specific TCR breadth and depth rose significantly after two AZD1222 doses compared with day 0 and with MenACWY recipients. CD4 TCRs associated with the vaccine covered the entire spike protein, and the dominant responses were in regions 160-218 and 743-854. Participants were mostly white British and included more females than males, and it was suggested by the authors that clonal diversity may have been underestimated. Reportedly, almost half of the unique spike-specific TCRs recognized epitopes lying outside the regions that are mutated in the B.1.351 and B.1.1.7 variants. No day 14 peak-response samples were available, so repertoires were characterized only after the peak T cell response. Conclusions about previously exposed vaccinees are limited because only a handful of AZD1222 recipients were SARS-CoV-2 seropositive at baseline.

The CDR3 regions of human TCRbeta chains were subjected to immunosequencing. As for the authors' bioinformatics: Repertoire TCRs were matched against a reference library of SARS-CoV-2-specific TCRs generated with the MIRA antigen-specificity platform. Breadth was defined as the fraction of unique TCRs that were SARS-CoV-2-associated, and depth was defined as the fraction of total T cells that were SARS-CoV-2-associated. Each spike-specific TCR was assigned to its reactive spike region and to a CD4 or CD8 class using the MIRA data. Log10-transformed breadth and depth values were compared by one-way ANOVA with Sidak's multiple comparisons tests. Here the immuneACCESS table is served through TCRdb, limited to in-frame sequences with V and J called. Missing clones are a known gap in these copies; in checked studies unresolved V genes cover under half, and the rest lacks a known reason. That table is the source of V, J and clone size, and D and trimming were worked out from the DNA. Counted in this sample were 150,000 to 200,000 clones; about 91% of them appeared once. 1% to 1.5% of the sample comes from the top ten.

This clone has a handful of counts. Its antigen is unknown. Per-nucleotide qualities are absent, and no much larger clonotype sits a single base away. Reading the label with the study, this specimen's time point is: about 28 days (+/-7) after the second vaccine dose. AZD1222 recipients given second doses at about 4 weeks or at about 12 weeks were pooled, since spike-specific TCR depth and breadth were not found to differ between the two schedules. The vaccinee samples were drawn from two UK trials, COV001 and COV002, one of which was a single-blind randomized controlled phase 2/3 trial testing AZD1222 (ChAdOx1 nCoV-19) in healthy adults. For TCRbeta chain sequencing, PBMC samples were collected from trial participants at day 0 and at day 28 after the second dose. Sample: peripheral blood, taken 28 days after the second AZD1222 dose. This receptor was taken from an adult who received the AZD1222 COVID-19 vaccine.

The sequenced DNA: TGTGCCACTTCGCAGGACAGATATAATTCACCCCTCCACTTT. Its protein is CATSQDRYNSPLHF. Recombination connected TRBV15 to TRBJ1-6; possibly the D gene is TRBD1, per 6 matching bases. CDR1 and CDR2 (LNHNV, YYDKDF) derive from the germline V gene (reference sequence). A distance of 13 bases separates the germline ends of V and J, which lose 9 bases and 4 bases respectively. Spanning cysteine to phenylalanine, the CDR3 consists of 14 amino acids. Only CDR3 DNA is held: 42 bases, read in frame from base 1.